This T cell receptor beta chain originates from a study of T-cell reconstitution after alpha-beta-depleted transplantation in children. This clonotype was seen repeatedly, ten times or more. Antigen: not known. As it was prepared, the TCRbeta library received unique molecular identifiers. In TCRdb, the PCR reads were re-called with MiXCR into one record per CDR3 protein. Among approximately 300,000 distinct CDR3 sequences, around 10% were seen once, and the ten largest hold around 7.5%. Findings and caveats of the study: Several hundred expanded graft clones reportedly were the source of alpha-beta T cells about two months after transplant. Certain patients had high TCRbeta diversity at day 60, and it came from recipient T cells and thymic progenitors that survived.

V was cut by 3 bases and J by 5 bases, with 16 bases left in between. This CDR3 contains 15 residues. Germline loops: CDR1 MNHEY, CDR2 SVGAGI. The receptor's source is a boy younger than two with acute myeloid leukemia, due to receive a stem cell transplant. V gene TRBV6-5 combines with J gene TRBJ2-5, with D tentatively TRBD2 (6 bases). The sequencing here drew on PBMCs, taken before TCRalphabeta/CD19-depleted stem cell transplant. CDR3 sequence (DNA): TGTGCCAGCAGTTATGACATGTTCCGGGGGGAGACCCAGTACTTC. Amino acid sequence: CASSYDMFRGETQYF.